The 31 T cell receptor beta chains below all came from one sample that was sequenced in a study of T-cell reconstitution after alpha-beta-depleted transplantation in children. The TCRbeta library incorporated unique molecular identifiers. TCRdb analysed the PCR reads with MiXCR anew, one entry per CDR3 protein. The repertoire holds 200,000 to 300,000 distinct CDR3 sequences, with around 12% as singletons. The sequencing used PBMCs from the stem cell graft donor, collected from the stem cell graft. Every receptor here comes from a human donor who donated a stem cell graft to a child with acute lymphoblastic leukemia.

This clonotype has a count of ten or more. The chain employs TRBV20-1 and TRBJ1-2, with D perhaps TRBD1 (5 bases). Germline-derived CDR1 and CDR2 are DFQATT and SNEGSKA (reference sequence). This CDR3 is built from 14 residues. Trimming removed 0 bases from V and 2 bases from J, with 10 bases in between. The CDR3 DNA reads TGCAGTGCTAGAGAGGGCAGGGAAAACTATGGCTACACCTTC. Amino acid sequence: CSAREGRENYGYTF.

This clonotype has ten or more counts. The V and J genes are TRBV6-4 and TRBJ2-6; 7 nucleotides line up with TRBD1. The V segment lost 6 bases and the J segment 0 bases; nucleotides outside the gene matches: 2. The CDR3 has 15 residues. Per germline, CDR1 MRHNA and CDR2 SNTAGT. CDR3 sequence: CASSGTASGANVLTF. The CDR3 nucleotides are TGTGCCAGCAGCGGGACAGCCTCTGGGGCCAACGTCCTGACTTTC.

The V gene is TRBV28, the J gene TRBJ1-5; D is perhaps TRBD1 (5 bases). The germline V gene has CDR1 MDHEN and CDR2 SYDVKM. The CDR3 sequence is 16 residues long. Trimming cost V 6 bases and J 4 bases, with 19 bases left between them. The CDR3 DNA reads TGTGCCAGCAGGGAATACAGGACCGATTGGAATCAGCCCCAGCATTTT. It translates to CASREYRTDWNQPQHF. Based on the CDR3 plus reference TRBV28 and TRBJ1-5, the full variable domain is DVKVTQSSRYLVKRTGEKVFLECVQDMDHENMFWYRQDPGLGLRLIYFSYDVKMKEKGDIPEGYSVSREKKERFSLILESASTNQTSMYLCASREYRTDWNQPQHFGDGTRLSIL.

This clonotype came up many times. CDR3 protein: CASSPYVGTEIWGLGYTF. CDR3 in DNA: TGTGCCAGCAGTCCCTATGTCGGGACAGAAATTTGGGGGCTTGGCTACACCTTC. The chain employs TRBV7-8 and TRBJ1-2; TRBD1 aligns across 7 bases. With V trimmed by 6 bases and J by 7 bases, 23 bases remained unmatched. CDR3 size: 18 residues. CDR1 and CDR2 (germline): SGHVS, FQNEAQ.

This clonotype was detected ten times or more. The V and J genes are TRBV12-3 or TRBV12-4 and TRBJ1-5, with D possibly being TRBD1 (5 bases). The CDR3 is 13 residues long. The germline V and J ends were trimmed by 1 base and 15 bases, with 16 bases remaining between them. The CDR3 DNA is TGTGCCAGCAGTTTAGAATTAGGGGCCCCCTCGCATTTT. Translation gives CASSLELGAPSHF.

This clonotype appeared a few times. The chain has TRBV20-1 and TRBJ2-7; the D gene is possibly TRBD2 (6 bases). V was shortened by 4 bases and J by 3 bases, with 16 bases between the two germline ends. Looked up from germline, CDR1 is DFQATT and CDR2 is SNEGSKA (reference sequence). This CDR3 comprises 14 residues. The CDR3 region has the DNA TGCAGTGCTATTAAAACGGGACTGAACTACGAGCAGTACTTC. Amino acids: CSAIKTGLNYEQYF.

Comment on this clonotype: Possible read error: a much larger clone is one base away. The rearrangement joins TRBV7-2 to TRBJ1-5; TRBD1 is a possible D gene (5 bases). CDR1 and CDR2 (germline): SGHTA, FQGNSA. V lost 3 bases to trimming and J lost 4 bases, with 13 bases between them. This CDR3 region has 15 residues. CDR3 region: CASSFSRQSNQPQHF. The CDR3 coding sequence is TGTGCCAGCAGCTTTTCGCGACAGTCGAATCAGCCCCAGCATTTT.

At least ten counts were recorded for this clonotype. The V and J genes are TRBV9 and TRBJ2-7, with a weak D call TRBD2 (5 bases). The CDR3 totals 14 residues. Germline assignment: CDR1 SGDLS and CDR2 YYNGEE. Trimming took off 4 bases at V and 2 bases at J, with 13 bases between the two ends. In DNA, the CDR3 is TGTGCCAGCAGCACAGCAGGAGGTCCCTACGAGCAGTACTTC. This codes for CASSTAGGPYEQYF.

Comments on this clonotype: A much larger clone sits a single nucleotide away, making a read error possible. The chain is built from TRBV12-3 or TRBV12-4 and TRBJ1-1; D ambiguous. This CDR3 has 15 residues. Trimming removed 7 bases from V and 3 bases from J, with 18 bases in between. The CDR3 bases are TGTGCCAGCACCGGAGCGTTTATCACGGACACTGAAGCTTTCTTT. The encoded protein is CASTGAFITDTEAFF.

This sequence joins TRBV11-2 and TRBJ1-1, with a weak D call TRBD1 (6 bases). The CDR3 loop spans 14 amino acids. Between the trimmed V and J ends, which lost 2 bases and 1 base, there was a span of 8 bases. Germline assignment: CDR1 SGHAT and CDR2 FQNNGV. The CDR3 loop reads CASSLWGQNTEAFF. In DNA form, the CDR3 reads TGTGCCAGCAGCTTATGGGGACAGAACACTGAAGCTTTCTTT.

This clonotype was seen at least ten times. Mismatch with germline at one junction end may stem from a read error. The chain couples TRBV7-7 to TRBJ2-5; perhaps TRBD1 as D (5 bases). The CDR3 loop spans 15 amino acids. Germline-derived CDR1 and CDR2 are SSHAT and FNYEAQ (reference sequence). CDR3 protein: CASSLGRVWEETQYF. In nucleotides, the CDR3 is TGTGCTAGCAGCTTAGGCAGGGTCTGGGAAGAGACCCAGTACTTC.

This clonotype was seen ten or more times. This rearrangement joins TRBV11-2 to TRBJ2-7; D unclear. The germline gives CDR1 SGHAT, CDR2 FQNNGV. Trimming took 3 bases from V and 0 from J, leaving 12 bases between them. This CDR3 is 15 amino acids long. The chain's CDR3 is CASSFWTDNSYEQYF. DNA of the CDR3: TGTGCCAGCAGCTTCTGGACGGATAACTCCTACGAGCAGTACTTC.

This clonotype was counted between two and nine times. The chain combines TRBV5-1 with TRBJ2-5; the D gene is possibly TRBD2 (5 bases). This CDR3 has 13 amino acids. V gave up 1 base and J gave up 5 bases, with 9 bases separating them. Germline CDR1 and CDR2: SGHRS and YFSETQ. CDR3 amino acids: CASSLMTGETQYF. As DNA, the CDR3 is TGCGCCAGCAGCTTGATGACGGGGGAGACCCAGTACTTC.

This clonotype was detected ten times or more. This rearrangement joins TRBV5-1 to TRBJ1-2, with D uncertain. This CDR3 region has 14 residues. CDR1 and CDR2 from the germline V gene are SGHRS and YFSETQ. V was pared by 0 bases and J by 4 bases, with 10 bases between. The CDR3 coding sequence is TGCGCCAGCAGCTTGGATACATACCTCTATGGCTACACCTTC. Its protein product is CASSLDTYLYGYTF.

About this clonotype: One end of the junction fails to match germline, which may point to a read error. The genes are TRBV7-7 and TRBJ2-2; TRBD2 aligns across 8 bases. CDR1 and CDR2 from the germline V gene are SSHAT and FNYEAQ (reference sequence). CDR3 length: 17 amino acids. CDR3 sequence reads: CAGSPSGGGMYTGELFF. The CDR3 coding sequence is TGTGCCGGCAGCCCCTCGGGCGGGGGGATGTACACCGGGGAGCTGTTTTTT. The entire variable domain, with the rest obtained from reference TRBV7-7 and TRBJ2-2, is as follows: GAGVSQSPRYKVTKRGQDVTLRCDPISSHATLYWYQQALGQGPEFLTYFNYEAQPDKSGLPSDRFSAERPEGSISTLTIQRTEQRDSAMYRCAGSPSGGGMYTGELFFGEGSRLTVL.

This clonotype was found many times. The rearrangement uses TRBV28 and TRBJ2-7; 11 bases fit TRBD1. CDR3 size: 15 residues. Losses at the gene ends were 5 bases for V and 5 bases for J; bases not matched to a gene: 8. Germline V gene sequence: CDR1 MDHEN, CDR2 SYDVKM. The CDR3 sequence: CASSLGTGGIHEQYF. CDR3 bases: TGTGCCAGCAGTCTTGGGACAGGGGGAATCCACGAGCAGTACTTC. The full variable domain, completed using reference TRBV28 and TRBJ2-7, is DVKVTQSSRYLVKRTGEKVFLECVQDMDHENMFWYRQDPGLGLRLIYFSYDVKMKEKGDIPEGYSVSREKKERFSLILESASTNQTSMYLCASSLGTGGIHEQYFGPGTRLTVT.

By frequency in the sample, this clonotype is large. For the CDR3, the DNA is TGCAGTGCTAGAGATTTGGGCCCAGCGGGAGTCTACAATGAGCAGTTCTTC. It is translated as CSARDLGPAGVYNEQFF. This chain joins TRBV20-1 and TRBJ2-1, with 8 bases aligning to TRBD2. The CDR3 contains 17 residues. Germline assignment: CDR1 DFQATT and CDR2 SNEGSKA (reference sequence). Losses at the gene ends were 0 bases for V and 3 bases for J; bases not matched to a gene: 10.

There are a few counts of this clonotype. The chain has TRBV29-1 and TRBJ2-3; possibly TRBD2 for D (6 bases). The V end lost 7 bases, the J end lost 6 bases, and 20 bases lay between the germline ends. Per germline, CDR1 SQVTM and CDR2 ANQGSEA. CDR3 length equals 14 residues. The CDR3 is CSAAGSTLRDTQYF. CDR3 nucleotides: TGCAGCGCTGCCGGGAGTACACTTAGGGATACGCAGTATTTT.

There are many counts of this clonotype. V gene TRBV4-2 combines with J gene TRBJ2-2, with a weak D call TRBD2 (7 bases). The V gene lost 7 bases and the J gene lost 6 bases, with 21 bases spanning the gap. CDR3 length: 16 residues. Germline assignment: CDR1 LGHNA and CDR2 YNFKEQ. The CDR3 loop is CASTLRGGFGAGELFF. The CDR3 DNA reads as TGTGCCAGCACCCTTAGGGGGGGATTCGGAGCCGGGGAGCTGTTTTTT.

This clonotype was recorded many times. As DNA, the CDR3 is TGCAGTGCAGGTCGGACGAACACCGGGGAGCTGTTTTTT. Its protein product is CSAGRTNTGELFF. The chain joins TRBV20-1 to TRBJ2-2; the D is unclear. The CDR3 runs to 13 residues. Trimming took 6 bases from V and 0 from J, leaving 8 bases between them. The germline V gene has CDR1 DFQATT and CDR2 SNEGSKA (reference sequence).

This clonotype was seen at least ten times. This chain uses TRBV20-1 with TRBJ2-3; the D gene is possibly TRBD2 (5 bases). There are 13 residues in the CDR3. Trimming removed 0 bases from V and 6 bases from J, with 10 bases in between. CDR1 DFQATT and CDR2 SNEGSKA come from the germline V gene (reference sequence). CDR3 sequence reads: CSARDLREDTQYF. The CDR3 DNA reads as TGCAGTGCTAGAGATCTAAGGGAGGATACGCAGTATTTT.

This clonotype was seen ten or more times. This chain joins TRBV27 and TRBJ1-4; perhaps TRBD1 as D (5 bases). Looked up from germline, CDR1 is MNHEY and CDR2 is SMNVEV (reference sequence). The CDR3 is 12 amino acids. Trimming left V 8 bases short and J 4 bases short, with 8 bases between. The CDR3 DNA is TGTGCCAGCGGGGACCTTAATGAAAAACTGTTTTTT. Amino acid sequence: CASGDLNEKLFF. Drawing the rest from reference TRBV27 and TRBJ1-4, the complete variable domain is EAQVTQNPRYLITVTGKKLTVTCSQNMNHEYMSWYRQDPGLGLRQIYYSMNVEVTDKGDVPEGYKVSRKEKRNFPLILESPSPNQTSLYFCASGDLNEKLFFGSGTQLSVL.

The V gene is TRBV12-3 or TRBV12-4, the J gene TRBJ1-5; D is unclear. V lost 3 bases, J lost 1 base, and 7 bases lay in between. This CDR3 has 14 residues. CDR3 loop: CASSFGESNQPQHF. The CDR3 DNA reads as TGTGCCAGCAGTTTCGGGGAGAGCAATCAGCCCCAGCATTTT.

This clonotype was observed at least ten times. This chain uses TRBV19 with TRBJ1-5, with 7 bases identical to TRBD1. Looked up from germline, CDR1 is LNHDA and CDR2 is SQIVND (reference sequence). V lost 5 bases to trimming and J lost 1 base; unmatched junction nucleotides: 8. This CDR3 region has 16 residues. CDR3 residues: CASSPNRGMSNQPQHF. The DNA for the CDR3 is TGTGCCAGTAGTCCAAACAGGGGAATGAGCAATCAGCCCCAGCATTTT.

This clonotype was observed many times. The chain links TRBV28 to TRBJ2-1, with D perhaps matching TRBD1 (6 bases). The V and J ends lost 5 bases and 4 bases respectively, with 15 bases between them. This CDR3 has 15 amino acids. In germline, CDR1 is MDHEN, CDR2 SYDVKM. The CDR3 reads CASSGPGHLYNEQFF. The CDR3 nucleotides are TGTGCCAGCAGTGGTCCGGGACACCTATACAATGAGCAGTTCTTC.

This clonotype was observed many times. This chain uses TRBV30 with TRBJ2-3; no clear D. This CDR3 contains 14 residues. The germline V and J ends were trimmed by 2 bases and 4 bases, with 13 bases remaining between them. The V gene's germline CDR1 is GTSNPN and CDR2 SVGIG (reference sequence). CDR3 bases: TGTGCCTGGAGTACCAAATTCAGGCCAGATACGCAGTATTTT. This translates into CAWSTKFRPDTQYF.

This clonotype occurred a few times. The V call is TRBV3-1, the J call TRBJ1-1; 9 bases align to TRBD1. The germline V gene has CDR1 LGHDT and CDR2 YNNKEL (reference sequence). V trimming: 5 bases; J trimming: 3 bases; junction bases outside the gene matches: 7. The CDR3 covers 15 residues. CDR3 loop: CASSLRQGVYTEAFF. In DNA, the CDR3 is TGTGCCAGCAGCTTACGACAGGGGGTCTACACTGAAGCTTTCTTT.

This clonotype has at least ten counts. The CDR3 region is CSASELAVTDTQYF. The CDR3 DNA reads as TGCAGTGCTAGCGAACTAGCGGTCACAGATACGCAGTATTTT. This chain links TRBV20-1 with TRBJ2-3, with 8 nucleotides matching TRBD2. This CDR3 region has 14 residues. The V gene end was trimmed by 3 bases and the J gene end by 2 bases; junction bases not matched to a gene: 4. Germline values: CDR1 DFQATT, CDR2 SNEGSKA (reference sequence).

This clonotype was counted ten times or more. This chain joins TRBV28 and TRBJ2-7; weak D call: TRBD1 (6 bases). The CDR3 has 12 residues. CDR1 is MDHEN and CDR2 is SYDVKM in the germline V gene. V shed 6 bases and J shed 4 bases, with 10 bases lying between them. This chain's CDR3 is CASRTTGYEQYF. CDR3 DNA sequence: TGTGCCAGCAGGACGACAGGATACGAGCAGTACTTC.

The table lists this clonotype with many counts. This rearrangement joins TRBV5-5 to TRBJ2-3, with D tentatively TRBD2 (6 bases). In germline, CDR1 is SGHKS, CDR2 YYEKEE (reference sequence). The CDR3 extends over 11 amino acids. Trimming removed 2 bases at V and 13 bases at J, with 11 bases between. CDR3 sequence (DNA): TGTGCCAGCAGCTTATCCCGGAGGGAGTATTTT. Translation gives CASSLSRREYF.

There are many counts of this clonotype. The rearrangement uses TRBV5-1 and TRBJ2-7; TRBD1 agrees at 9 bases. Germline V gene data show CDR1 as SGHRS and CDR2 as YFSETQ. There are 15 residues in the CDR3. The V gene end was trimmed by 2 bases and the J gene end by 1 base; junction bases not matched to a gene: 4. Written as DNA, the CDR3 is TGCGCCAGCAGCTTCGGGACAGGGATTTCCTACGAGCAGTACTTC. Amino acids: CASSFGTGISYEQYF.